The rows below give T cell receptor beta chains drawn from one sample of a study of T cell responses to AZD1222 COVID-19 vaccine. TCRdb keeps only in-frame clones here, not all; method: immunoSEQ multiplex PCR. This sample yields 90,000 or so clones, of which roughly 89% are seen a single time; around 2% belongs to the top ten. The sequences come from peripheral blood, collected on day 0 of AZD1222 vaccination. The receptors shown here come from an adult in good health. Both conserved end residues are trimmed from each CDR3. Fields, in order: J gene, D gene, V gene, CDR3 protein. D genes are given only for firm matches.

J gene: TRBJ1-2; D gene: .; V gene: TRBV6-2/TRBV6-3; CDR3 protein: ASSYSIGGSRGYT
J gene: TRBJ1-2; D gene: .; V gene: TRBV5-6; CDR3 protein: ASNSKGESYGYT
J gene: TRBJ2-2; D gene: TRBD2; V gene: TRBV5-1; CDR3 protein: ASSLFTGGGELF
J gene: TRBJ2-7; D gene: .; V gene: TRBV21-1; CDR3 protein: ASSKADGQNDTYEQY
J gene: TRBJ2-7; D gene: TRBD2; V gene: TRBV6-5; CDR3 protein: ASRLAGETYEQY
J gene: TRBJ1-6; D gene: TRBD1; V gene: TRBV3-1/TRBV3-2; CDR3 protein: ASSPRQGESPLH
J gene: TRBJ1-2; D gene: .; V gene: TRBV7-9; CDR3 protein: ASSSMARRDGYT
J gene: TRBJ2-3; D gene: TRBD2; V gene: TRBV3-1/TRBV3-2; CDR3 protein: ASSPRAGEVTDTQY
J gene: TRBJ1-6; D gene: TRBD1; V gene: TRBV19; CDR3 protein: ASDPGTGLYNSPLH
J gene: TRBJ2-3; D gene: TRBD2; V gene: TRBV5-1; CDR3 protein: ASSFSSGREKGTQY
J gene: TRBJ2-7; D gene: .; V gene: TRBV11-1; CDR3 protein: ASSPKGGRWQY
J gene: TRBJ1-2; D gene: .; V gene: TRBV7-2; CDR3 protein: ASSFRVDYGYT
J gene: TRBJ2-1; D gene: .; V gene: TRBV5-1; CDR3 protein: ASSLAQTWDEQF
J gene: TRBJ1-5; D gene: .; V gene: TRBV23-1; CDR3 protein: ASSQLKGRGDSNQPQH
J gene: TRBJ2-6; D gene: .; V gene: TRBV2; CDR3 protein: ASSDDSSGANVLT
J gene: TRBJ2-7; D gene: .; V gene: TRBV18; CDR3 protein: ASSPRDGFSYEQY
J gene: TRBJ2-7; D gene: .; V gene: TRBV29-1; CDR3 protein: SVHVRGAGFDEQY
J gene: TRBJ1-2; D gene: .; V gene: TRBV5-1; CDR3 protein: ASSLSDSNYGYT
J gene: TRBJ2-5; D gene: TRBD2; V gene: TRBV11-1; CDR3 protein: ASSLKPSGETQY
J gene: TRBJ2-2; D gene: TRBD2; V gene: TRBV2; CDR3 protein: ALIAGINTGELF
J gene: TRBJ1-1; D gene: .; V gene: TRBV19; CDR3 protein: ASIDRQNTEAF
J gene: TRBJ1-5; D gene: .; V gene: TRBV12-3/TRBV12-4; CDR3 protein: ASSRGTNQPQH
J gene: TRBJ2-5; D gene: TRBD2; V gene: TRBV4-3; CDR3 protein: ASSQDFSGQETQY
J gene: TRBJ1-5; D gene: TRBD1; V gene: TRBV6-5; CDR3 protein: ASRKGTVNNQPQH
J gene: TRBJ1-5; D gene: .; V gene: TRBV19; CDR3 protein: ATTGTFNQPQH
J gene: TRBJ2-3; D gene: .; V gene: TRBV7-3; CDR3 protein: ASSSTSTDTQY
J gene: TRBJ2-7; D gene: .; V gene: TRBV12-3/TRBV12-4; CDR3 protein: ASLSRMGEQY
J gene: TRBJ2-7; D gene: TRBD1; V gene: TRBV7-2; CDR3 protein: ASSLAGTVLSYEQY
J gene: TRBJ1-1; D gene: .; V gene: TRBV12-3/TRBV12-4; CDR3 protein: ASSLGETEAF